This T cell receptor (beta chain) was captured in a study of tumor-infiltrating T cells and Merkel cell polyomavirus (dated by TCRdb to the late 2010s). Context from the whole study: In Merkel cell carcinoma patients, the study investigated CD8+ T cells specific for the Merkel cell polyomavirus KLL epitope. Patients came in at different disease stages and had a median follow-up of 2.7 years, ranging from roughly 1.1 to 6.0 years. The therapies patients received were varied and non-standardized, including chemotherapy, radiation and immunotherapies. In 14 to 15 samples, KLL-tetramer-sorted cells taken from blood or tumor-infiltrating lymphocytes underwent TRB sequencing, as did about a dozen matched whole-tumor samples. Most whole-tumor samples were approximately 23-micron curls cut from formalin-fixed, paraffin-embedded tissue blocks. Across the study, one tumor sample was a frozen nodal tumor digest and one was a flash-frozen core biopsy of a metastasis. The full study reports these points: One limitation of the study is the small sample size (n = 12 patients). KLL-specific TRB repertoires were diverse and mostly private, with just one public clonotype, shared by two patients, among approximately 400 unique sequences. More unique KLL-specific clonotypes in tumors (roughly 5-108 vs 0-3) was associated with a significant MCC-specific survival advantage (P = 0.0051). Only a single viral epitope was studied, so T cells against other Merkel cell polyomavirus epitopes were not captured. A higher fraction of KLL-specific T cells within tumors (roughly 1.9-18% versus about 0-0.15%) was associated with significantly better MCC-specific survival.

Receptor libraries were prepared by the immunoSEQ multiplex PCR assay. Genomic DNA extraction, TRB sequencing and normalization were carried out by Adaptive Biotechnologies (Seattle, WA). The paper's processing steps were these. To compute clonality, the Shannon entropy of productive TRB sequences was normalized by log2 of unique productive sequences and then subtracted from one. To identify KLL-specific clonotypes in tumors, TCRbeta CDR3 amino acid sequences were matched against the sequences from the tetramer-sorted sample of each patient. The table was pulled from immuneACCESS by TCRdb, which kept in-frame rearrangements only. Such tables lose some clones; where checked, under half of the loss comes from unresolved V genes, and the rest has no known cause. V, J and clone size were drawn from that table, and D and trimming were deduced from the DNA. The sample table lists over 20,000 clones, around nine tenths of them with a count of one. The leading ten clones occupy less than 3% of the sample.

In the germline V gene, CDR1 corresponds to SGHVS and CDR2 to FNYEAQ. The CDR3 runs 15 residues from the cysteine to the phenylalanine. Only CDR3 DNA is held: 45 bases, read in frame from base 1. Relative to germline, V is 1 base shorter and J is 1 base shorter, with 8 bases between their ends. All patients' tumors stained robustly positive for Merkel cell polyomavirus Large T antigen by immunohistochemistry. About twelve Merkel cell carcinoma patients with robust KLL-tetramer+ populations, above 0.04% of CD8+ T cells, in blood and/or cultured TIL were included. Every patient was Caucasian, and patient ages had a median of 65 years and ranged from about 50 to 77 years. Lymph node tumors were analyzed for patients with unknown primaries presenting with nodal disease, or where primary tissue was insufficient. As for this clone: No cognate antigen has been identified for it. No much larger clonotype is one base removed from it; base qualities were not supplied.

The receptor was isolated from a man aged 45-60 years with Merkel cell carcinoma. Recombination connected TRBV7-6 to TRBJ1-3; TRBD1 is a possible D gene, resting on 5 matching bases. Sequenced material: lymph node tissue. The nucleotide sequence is TGTGCCAGCAGCTTAGATCCAGGGTCTGGAAACACCATATATTTT. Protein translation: CASSLDPGSGNTIYF.